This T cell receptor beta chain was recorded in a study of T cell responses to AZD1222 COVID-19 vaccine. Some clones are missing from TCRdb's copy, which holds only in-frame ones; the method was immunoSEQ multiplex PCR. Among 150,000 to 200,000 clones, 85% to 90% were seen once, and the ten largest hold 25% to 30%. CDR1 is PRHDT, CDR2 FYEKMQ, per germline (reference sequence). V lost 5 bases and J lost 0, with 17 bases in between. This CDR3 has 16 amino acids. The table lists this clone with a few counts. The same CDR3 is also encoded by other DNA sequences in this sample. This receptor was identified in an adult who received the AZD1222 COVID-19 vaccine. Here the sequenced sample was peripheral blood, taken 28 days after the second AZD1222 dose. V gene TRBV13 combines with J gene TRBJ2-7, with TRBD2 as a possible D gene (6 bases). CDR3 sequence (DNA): TGTGCCAGCAGCCCAGCCGGGAGTCAAAACTCCTACGAGCAGTACTTC. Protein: CASSPAGSQNSYEQYF.